The clone carrying this TCR beta chain was recorded a few times. Only in-frame clones appear in the TCRdb table, and some are missing; sequencing was by immunoSEQ multiplex PCR. The sample lists approximately 80,000 clones, roughly 85% occurring once. These data belong to a study of blood T cell repertoires in COVID-19. This CDR3 spans 15 amino acids. Germline CDR1 reads SGHRS; CDR2 reads YFSETQ. V shed 2 bases and J 6 bases; nucleotides not matched to a gene: 9. V and J are TRBV5-1 and TRBJ2-7, with TRBD1 identical over 9 bases. The sequencing input was peripheral blood. The receptor's source is a man aged 50 or older with COVID-19, enrolled during active disease. The CDR3 is CASSLGGQGYTEQYF. In DNA, the CDR3 is TGCGCCAGCAGCTTAGGGGGACAGGGTTATACCGAGCAGTACTTC.